This T cell receptor beta chain appears in the sequencing data of a study of T-cell memory formation after mild COVID-19. Study overall: Largely, the TCR clusters proved donor specific.

Study findings and constraints: The CD4+ clones that contracted clustered mainly within CM and EM, and the CD8+ clones concentrated in EMRA. Clones shrinking from day 15 to 85 showed even CD4/CD8 mixes; later expanders tilted CD4+. Clones from the second wave (peaking day 37) had unconfirmed SARS-CoV-2 specificity.

This clonotype was found a few times. Its cognate antigen is unknown. Each CDR3 protein gets one entry after TCRdb re-called the 5' RACE reads with MiXCR. Among roughly 610,000 distinct CDR3 sequences listed, approximately 15% were seen once. The CDR3 runs 16 residues. The V gene's germline CDR1 is SEHNR and CDR2 FQNEAQ (reference sequence). V was pared by 1 base and J by 3 bases, with 15 bases between. Sequenced sample: PBMCs or a T cell subset sorted from them (not recorded which). The TCR sequence derives from an adult woman who had mild COVID-19 (a few samples of this study predate the infection). Cell type and time point are not known. J is TRBJ2-5 and V is TRBV7-9; the D gene is possibly TRBD1 (6 bases). The CDR3 bases are TGTGCCAGCAGCTTAGGCCCAGGGGACGGAAAAGAGACCCAGTACTTC. Translated, it gives CASSLGPGDGKETQYF.